This T cell receptor (beta chain) was recovered during a study of T-cell reconstitution after alpha-beta-depleted transplantation in children. Study-level points and caveats: Surviving recipient T cells and intrathymic progenitors accounted for some patients' high TCRbeta diversity at day 60.

TCRbeta library preparation incorporated unique molecular identifiers. TCRdb redid the calling of the PCR reads with MiXCR, one entry per CDR3 protein. The sample contains 670,000 or so distinct CDR3 sequences, around 13% of which appear only once. The germline V gene encodes CDR1 MRHNA and CDR2 SNTAGT. This CDR3 comprises 15 residues. The germline V and J ends were trimmed by 2 bases and 2 bases, with 12 bases remaining between them. This clonotype has only a few counts. Its target is not known. The sample was PBMCs, taken before TCRalphabeta/CD19-depleted stem cell transplant. The genes are TRBV6-4 and TRBJ2-5; D may be TRBD2 (6 bases). The source of this sequence is a girl aged 2-10 years with congenital amegakaryocytic thrombocytopenia, due to receive a stem cell transplant. CDR3 amino acids: CASSDGHGGQETQYF. The CDR3 coding sequence is TGTGCCAGCAGTGACGGCCACGGGGGACAAGAGACCCAGTACTTC.